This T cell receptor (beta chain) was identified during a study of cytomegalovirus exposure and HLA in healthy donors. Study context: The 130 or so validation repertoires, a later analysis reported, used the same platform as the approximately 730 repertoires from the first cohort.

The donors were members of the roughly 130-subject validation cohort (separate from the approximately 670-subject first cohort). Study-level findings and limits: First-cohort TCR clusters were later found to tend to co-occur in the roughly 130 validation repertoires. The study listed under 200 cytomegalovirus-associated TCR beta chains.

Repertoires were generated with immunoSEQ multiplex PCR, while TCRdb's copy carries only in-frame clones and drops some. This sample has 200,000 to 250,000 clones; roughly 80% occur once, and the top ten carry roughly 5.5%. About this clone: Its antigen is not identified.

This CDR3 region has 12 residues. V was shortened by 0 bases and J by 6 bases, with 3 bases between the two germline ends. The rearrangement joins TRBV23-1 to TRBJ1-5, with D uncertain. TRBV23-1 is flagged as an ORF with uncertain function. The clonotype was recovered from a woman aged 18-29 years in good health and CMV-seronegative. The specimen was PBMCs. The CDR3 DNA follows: TGCGCCAGCAGTCAATCGGTTCAGCCCCAGCATTTT. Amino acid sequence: CASSQSVQPQHF.